The 31 T cell receptor beta chains below all came from one sample that was sequenced in a study of a mutant IDH1 vaccine in newly diagnosed glioma. Libraries were prepared by immunoSEQ multiplex PCR; TCRdb keeps only in-frame clonotypes and omits some of them. Of about 51,000 clones listed, 65% to 80% were seen once; the top ten hold 1.5% to 2%. The time point: baseline, week 1 (first vaccination visit). Treatment given: pre-vaccination baseline after standard-of-care therapy. This specimen consisted of PBMCs, obtained from a glioma patient treated with radiotherapy, temozolomide or both. These TCRs come from a woman in her forties with glioma.

The rearrangement uses TRBV19 and TRBJ1-4; D ambiguous. Deletions cut 3 bases from V and 4 bases from J, with 21 bases between. Germline CDR1 and CDR2: LNHDA and SQIVND (reference sequence). The CDR3 is made up of 18 amino acids. Here the CDR3 DNA reads TGTGCCAGTAGTATCGGGAGGCGGTCGTCGGAGAGTAATGAAAAACTGTTTTTT. Amino acids: CASSIGRRSSESNEKLFF.

The rearrangement joins TRBV5-1 to TRBJ1-4; D is unresolved. Germline CDR1 SGHRS, CDR2 YFSETQ. Trimming removed 0 bases at V and 5 bases at J, with 5 bases between. The CDR3 runs 13 residues. CDR3 residues: CASSLEGNEKLFF. The CDR3 DNA reads as TGCGCCAGCAGCTTGGAAGGAAATGAAAAACTGTTTTTT.

The chain is built from TRBV15 and TRBJ2-7; 9 positions agree with TRBD1. The junction had 10 bases not matched to a gene; V was cut back by 3 bases and J by 7 bases. The length of the CDR3 is 15 residues. Germline V gene lookup returns CDR1 LNHNV and CDR2 YYDKDF (reference sequence). As DNA, the CDR3 is TGTGCCACCAGCAGCCCGGGACAGGGATCTTCGGAGCAGTACTTC. Its protein is CATSSPGQGSSEQYF.

V and J are TRBV2 and TRBJ1-4, with D uncertain. This CDR3 spans 16 amino acids. The germline gives CDR1 SNHLY, CDR2 FYNNEI. The V end was cut by 1 base, the J end by 8 bases, with 17 bases between. CDR3 protein: CASSEVRTFSHEKLFF. CDR3 in DNA: TGTGCCAGCAGTGAAGTAAGGACTTTCTCGCACGAAAAACTGTTTTTT.

The chain uses TRBV2 and TRBJ1-1; unclear D gene. Trimming pared 7 bases from V and 7 bases from J, leaving 10 bases between. The CDR3 sequence is 11 residues long. Germline V gives CDR1 SNHLY, CDR2 FYNNEI. The CDR3 DNA is TGTGCCAGCAAGAGGACTCTTGAAGCTTTCTTT. Its translation: CASKRTLEAFF.

This sequence joins TRBV5-1 and TRBJ1-5, with a possible D match to TRBD1 (6 bases). This CDR3 contains 14 residues. The germline V and J ends were trimmed by 4 bases and 4 bases, with 12 bases remaining between them. CDR1 is SGHRS and CDR2 is YFSETQ in the germline V gene. The CDR3 loop reads CASSHNRDNQPQHF. CDR3 bases: TGCGCCAGCAGCCACAACAGGGATAATCAGCCCCAGCATTTT. Drawing the rest from reference TRBV5-1 and TRBJ1-5, the complete variable domain is KAGVTQTPRYLIKTRGQQVTLSCSPISGHRSVSWYQQTPGQGLQFLFEYFSETQRNKGNFPGRFSGRQFSNSRSEMNVSTLELGDSALYLCASSHNRDNQPQHFGDGTRLSIL.

This chain uses TRBV7-9 with TRBJ2-5; D gene unclear. V lost 2 bases and J lost 2, with 6 bases in between. The germline gives CDR1 SEHNR, CDR2 FQNEAQ (reference sequence). The CDR3 contains 13 residues. CDR3 sequence (DNA): TGTGCCAGCAGCTTAATCCCTCAAGAGACCCAGTACTTC. Translating it yields CASSLIPQETQYF.

The rearrangement uses TRBV7-9 and TRBJ1-6, with 9 bases that match TRBD1. CDR3 length: 16 amino acids. Looked up from germline, CDR1 is SEHNR and CDR2 is FQNEAQ (reference sequence). The V gene end was trimmed by 5 bases and the J gene end by 10 bases; junction bases not matched to a gene: 12. The CDR3 coding sequence is TGTGCCAGCAGCAACCAGATACAGGGGGCGAGGTCACCCCTCCACTTT. Translated: CASSNQIQGARSPLHF.

The chain combines TRBV9 with TRBJ2-5; 9 nucleotides agree with TRBD2. V lost 1 base to trimming and J lost 9 bases; unmatched junction nucleotides: 13. This CDR3 has 16 amino acids. The germline CDR1 and CDR2 sequences are SGDLS and YYNGEE. DNA of the CDR3: TGTGCCAGCAGCGTAAGGGGAAGCGGGGGGCCCGGGGCCCAGTACTTC. Encoded protein: CASSVRGSGGPGAQYF. The full variable domain, in which reference TRBV9 and TRBJ2-5 provide the parts outside the CDR3, is DSGVTQTPKHLITATGQRVTLRCSPRSGDLSVYWYQQSLDQGLQFLIQYYNGEERAKGNILERFSAQQFPDLHSELNLSSLELGDSALYFCASSVRGSGGPGAQYFGPGTRLLVL.

The chain has TRBV2 and TRBJ2-7; maybe TRBD2 (5 bases). CDR1 and CDR2 (germline): SNHLY, FYNNEI. Trimming removed 5 bases at V and 0 bases at J, with 17 bases between. This CDR3 is built from 16 residues. Here the CDR3 DNA reads TGTGCCAGCAGTCCCTGGGCACCGAGGGACTCCTACGAGCAGTACTTC. This codes for CASSPWAPRDSYEQYF.

V and J are TRBV6-1 and TRBJ2-7, with D possibly matching TRBD1 (5 bases). Trimming removed 11 bases from V and 4 bases from J, with 18 bases in between. The germline V gene has CDR1 MNHNS and CDR2 SASEGT. The CDR3 sequence is 13 residues long. The DNA for the CDR3 is TGTGCCTCTGCCAGGGAAGAGTGGTACGAGCAGTACTTC. Amino acid sequence: CASAREEWYEQYF.

The genes are TRBV4-2 and TRBJ1-1, with D hard to call. Deletions cut 7 bases from V and 2 bases from J, with 14 bases between. The CDR3 totals 14 residues. CDR1 is LGHNA and CDR2 is YNFKEQ in the germline V gene. The CDR3 DNA sequence: TGTGCCAGCAAAGTACCCGACTCAAACACTGAAGCTTTCTTT. Translating it yields CASKVPDSNTEAFF.

The CDR3 DNA sequence: TGTGCCTCACCATCCAGGCCTATCTCTAACTATGGCTACACCTTC. It is translated as CASPSRPISNYGYTF. V gene TRBV21-1 combines with J gene TRBJ1-2; the D call of TRBD1 is as the table states it, not checked on the DNA. TRBV21-1 is a pseudogene segment. This CDR3 has 15 residues.

The chain recombines TRBV19 with TRBJ1-2, with D tentatively TRBD1 (5 bases). Germline CDR1 and CDR2: LNHDA and SQIVND (reference sequence). The CDR3 runs 17 residues. Trimming removed 6 bases from V and 5 bases from J, with 25 bases in between. CDR3 amino acids: CASSPGMTGGYRYGYTF. The CDR3 bases are TGTGCCAGTAGCCCCGGTATGACTGGGGGATATAGGTATGGCTACACCTTC.

The chain is built from TRBV5-1 and TRBJ2-7, with D possibly being TRBD1 (6 bases). The CDR3 runs to 16 residues. Per the germline V gene, CDR1 is SGHRS and CDR2 is YFSETQ. V was cut by 0 bases and J by 2 bases, with 15 bases left in between. This CDR3 reads CASSLASGAGAYEQYF. In DNA form, the CDR3 reads TGCGCCAGCAGCTTGGCCAGTGGCGCAGGGGCCTACGAGCAGTACTTC.

The sample holds a few counts of this clone. This chain connects TRBV10-1 to TRBJ1-2, with a tentative D call TRBD1 (6 bases). Trimming took 0 bases from V and 5 from J, leaving 7 bases between them. The CDR3 loop spans 13 amino acids. Germline values: CDR1 WNHNN, CDR2 SYGVQD (reference sequence). CDR3 sequence reads: CASSESRGYGYTF. The CDR3 DNA reads TGCGCCAGCAGTGAGTCCAGGGGATATGGCTACACCTTC.

The chain uses TRBV7-8 and TRBJ1-2; D is perhaps TRBD1 (5 bases). The length of the CDR3 is 13 residues. Germline V lookup: CDR1 SGHVS, CDR2 FQNEAQ. Trimming took 2 bases from V and 6 from J, leaving 10 bases between them. The CDR3 DNA reads TGTGCCAGCAGCTTACCGGCCAGGGATGGCTACACCTTC. Translation gives CASSLPARDGYTF.

The chain links TRBV18 to TRBJ2-2; 10 nucleotides line up with TRBD1. Germline CDR1 and CDR2: KGHSH and LQKENI. The length of the CDR3 is 19 residues. V lost 6 bases and J lost 3; bases outside the gene matches: 16. The CDR3 protein is CASSQFPGQGPSDTGELFF. The CDR3 DNA is TGTGCCAGCTCCCAGTTTCCGGGACAGGGGCCTTCGGACACCGGGGAGCTGTTTTTT.

The genes are TRBV7-8 and TRBJ1-6; D not resolved. The CDR3 is 14 residues long. Trimming took off 4 bases at V and 8 bases at J, with 12 bases between the two ends. The germline gives CDR1 SGHVS, CDR2 FQNEAQ. CDR3 sequence (DNA): TGTGCCAGCAGCTCTACATTAGGAGATTCACCCCTCCACTTT. Protein sequence: CASSSTLGDSPLHF.

The chain joins TRBV4-3 to TRBJ1-6; unclear D gene. V shed 0 bases and J shed 7 bases, with 4 bases lying between them. CDR1 and CDR2 from the germline V gene are LGHNA and YSLEER. This CDR3 is built from 13 residues. CDR3 sequence: CASSQDRNSPLHF. CDR3 in DNA: TGCGCCAGCAGCCAAGACAGGAATTCACCCCTCCACTTT.

V usage is TRBV11-2 and J usage is TRBJ1-2, with no clear D. The CDR3 sequence is 14 residues long. Germline CDR1 is SGHAT and CDR2 is FQNNGV. V was trimmed by 5 bases and J by 4 bases, leaving 14 bases between them. CDR3 nucleotide sequence: TGTGCCAGCAGCCCTGGACTCGGTGCCTATGGCTACACCTTC. Its protein is CASSPGLGAYGYTF.

This chain joins TRBV4-1 and TRBJ1-1; unclear D gene. CDR1 MGHRA and CDR2 YSYEKL come from the germline V gene. The CDR3 sequence is 15 residues long. The V end lost 4 bases, the J end lost 2 bases, and 14 bases lay between the germline ends. The CDR3 DNA reads as TGCGCCAGCAGCCCCCGAGAGGACCTTAACACTGAAGCTTTCTTT. Protein sequence: CASSPREDLNTEAFF.

The CDR3 nucleotides read TGTGCCAGTAGTTTAGCCGCGGCTCCTGGAAACACCATATATTTT. This sequence encodes CASSLAAAPGNTIYF. V usage is TRBV19 and J usage is TRBJ1-3; D remains ambiguous. The CDR3 runs 15 residues. Germline V gene data show CDR1 as LNHDA and CDR2 as SQIVND (reference sequence). V dropped 5 bases and J dropped 2 bases, with 13 bases sitting between them.

This chain joins TRBV6-1 and TRBJ1-5, with a possible D match to TRBD1 (6 bases). Germline V gene data show CDR1 as MNHNS and CDR2 as SASEGT. The V end was cut by 3 bases, the J end by 6 bases, with 15 bases between. The CDR3 covers 15 residues. The CDR3 DNA is TGTGCCAGCAGTGACAGGGCCACAGGGCGTCAGCCCCAGCATTTT. Protein sequence: CASSDRATGRQPQHF.

This clone was found once. The chain carries TRBV5-1 and TRBJ1-2; D unclear. This CDR3 has 15 residues. Germline CDR1 reads SGHRS; CDR2 reads YFSETQ. V lost 1 base and J lost 0, with 10 bases in between. The CDR3 region has the DNA TGCGCCAGCAGCTTGATGCCAGAAGCTAACTATGGCTACACCTTC. Amino acid sequence: CASSLMPEANYGYTF.

This clone has a handful of counts. The CDR3 region is CAWSSVTHQPQHF. The CDR3, as DNA: TGTGCCTGGAGTAGTGTTACGCATCAGCCCCAGCATTTT. This chain uses TRBV30 with TRBJ1-5; unclear D gene. V shed 2 bases and J shed 5 bases, with 10 bases lying between them. The V gene's germline CDR1 is GTSNPN and CDR2 SVGIG (reference sequence). The CDR3 runs to 13 residues.

This clone came up once. V usage is TRBV9 and J usage is TRBJ2-5; 7 bases match TRBD2. This CDR3 has 15 amino acids. Germline loops: CDR1 SGDLS, CDR2 YYNGEE. The J segment lost 5 bases and the V segment lost 3 bases, leaving 10 bases of the junction unmatched. DNA of the CDR3: TGTGCCAGCAGCGCGCGGGACTACCCCAGCGAGACCCAGTACTTC. Translated, it gives CASSARDYPSETQYF. The full variable domain, with the rest looked up from reference TRBV9 and TRBJ2-5, is DSGVTQTPKHLITATGQRVTLRCSPRSGDLSVYWYQQSLDQGLQFLIQYYNGEERAKGNILERFSAQQFPDLHSELNLSSLELGDSALYFCASSARDYPSETQYFGPGTRLLVL.

The V and J genes are TRBV7-9 and TRBJ2-5; no clear D. In germline, CDR1 is SEHNR, CDR2 FQNEAQ (reference sequence). The ends were cut back, 1 base at V and 5 bases at J, with 11 bases in the middle. The CDR3 consists of 14 residues. CDR3 bases: TGTGCCAGCAGCTTAGAAGGTCTCGAGGAGACCCAGTACTTC. Protein: CASSLEGLEETQYF.

The chain uses TRBV19 and TRBJ2-1; D is unclear. With 6 bases removed from V and 13 bases from J, the gap between germline ends came to 19 bases. Germline CDR1 LNHDA, CDR2 SQIVND (reference sequence). CDR3 size: 13 residues. In DNA form, the CDR3 reads TGTGCCAGTAGCACTCCCCCTTTTGAGTCCCAGTTCTTC. Translated: CASSTPPFESQFF. The complete variable domain, with remaining parts taken from reference TRBV19 and TRBJ2-1, reads DGGITQSPKYLFRKEGQNVTLSCEQNLNHDAMYWYRQDPGQGLRLIYYSQIVNDFQKGDIAEGYSVSREKKESFPLTVTSAQKNPTAFYLCASSTPPFESQFFGPGTRLTVL.

This clone was detected only a few times. The chain couples TRBV5-6 to TRBJ1-5; D call uncertain. CDR1 and CDR2 from the germline V gene are SGHDT and YYEEEE. The CDR3 spans 16 residues. V lost 4 bases, J lost 1 base, and 15 bases lay in between. CDR3 DNA sequence: TGTGCCAGCAGCACTTCGGATCATTCAAGCAATCAGCCCCAGCATTTT. It translates to CASSTSDHSSNQPQHF.

The V and J genes are TRBV29-1 and TRBJ2-5; unclear D gene. The germline V gene has CDR1 SQVTM and CDR2 ANQGSEA. This CDR3 is built from 12 residues. Trimming shortened V by 8 bases and J by 7 bases, and 17 bases separated the two germline ends. The CDR3 sequence is CSRVDGAGTQYF. The CDR3 region has the DNA TGCAGCCGGGTGGATGGTGCCGGGACCCAGTACTTC.